This T cell receptor beta chain was documented in a study of cytomegalovirus exposure and HLA in healthy donors. Study in general: Earlier findings included some 120 million unique TCR beta sequences obtained from 150 million to 200 million T cells. Whole-study results and caveats: In vitro data verified a few CMV-associated chains as specific for CMV antigens.

The CDR3 spans 19 residues. V dropped 0 bases and J dropped 4; count of bases not matched to a gene: 13. Per germline, CDR1 LNHNV and CDR2 YYDKDF (reference sequence). The primer mix had 60 Vbeta and 13 Jbeta primers. Sequencing used immunoSEQ multiplex PCR; TCRdb keeps in-frame clones, though not all of them. The sample totals about 60,000 clones; its top ten clones hold about a sixth. About this clone itself: Its matching antigen is unknown.

Sample: PBMCs. The sequence was collected from a boy aged 10-17 years in good health and CMV-seronegative. The chain joins TRBV15 to TRBJ2-5, with 11 bases aligning to TRBD2. CDR3 amino acids: CATSRDSRTSGRRGETQYF. In DNA, the CDR3 is TGTGCCACCAGCAGAGATTCGAGGACTAGCGGGCGGAGAGGAGAGACCCAGTACTTC.